The 26 T cell receptor beta chains presented below share a single source sample, sequenced in a study of glioma-infiltrating T cells. The iRepertoire nested amplicon-rescue multiplex PCR amplified TCR alpha and beta CDR3s from RNA. TCRdb ran MiXCR on the multiplex PCR reads and lists one entry per CDR3 protein. The table has around 43,000 distinct CDR3 sequences, about 20% seen once; the top ten hold more than 5.5%. Source material: glioma tissue, nonneoplastic brain tissue, or PBMCs (not recorded which). The receptors derive from a human donor with low-grade glioma or glioblastoma, undergoing nonglioma brain surgery, or in good health (not recorded which).

This clonotype was found many times. One junction end disagrees with the germline gene, perhaps due to a read error. This chain connects TRBV3-1 to TRBJ2-5, with D possibly being TRBD2 (6 bases). This CDR3 region has 11 residues. Germline-derived CDR1 and CDR2 are LGHDT and YNNKEL (reference sequence). In nucleotides, the CDR3 is TGTGCCAGCAGCCTTCGGGGGTCGGGGTCCTTC. Translating it yields CASSLRGSGSF.

This clonotype was counted ten times or more. The chain links TRBV20-1 to TRBJ2-7; D might be TRBD1 or TRBD2, each matching 5 bases. Trimming shortened V by 2 bases and J by 4 bases, and 18 bases separated the two germline ends. CDR1 and CDR2 from the germline V gene are DFQATT and SNEGSKA (reference sequence). CDR3 size: 15 residues. In DNA form, the CDR3 reads TGCAGTGCTAGATTCCATGGGACCCCCCGGTACGAGCAGTACTTC. Translation gives CSARFHGTPRYEQYF.

This CDR3 reads CASSPGTASSRELFF. DNA of the CDR3: TGTGCCAGCAGCCCAGGGACAGCGAGTAGTAGGGAGCTGTTTTTT. The chain couples TRBV11-2 to TRBJ2-2, with TRBD1 matching over 7 bases. V trimming: 5 bases; J trimming: 9 bases; junction bases outside the gene matches: 12. The CDR3 covers 15 residues. CDR1 and CDR2 from the germline V gene are SGHAT and FQNNGV.

This clonotype has at least ten counts. The V gene is TRBV7-9, the J gene TRBJ1-1, with 8 bases matching TRBD1. The V gene end was trimmed by 1 base and the J gene end by 1 base; junction bases not matched to a gene: 8. In germline, CDR1 is SEHNR, CDR2 FQNEAQ (reference sequence). CDR3 length: 17 residues. CDR3 protein: CASSLVGTGGWNTEAFF. In nucleotides, the CDR3 is TGTGCCAGCAGCTTAGTGGGCACAGGGGGGTGGAACACTGAAGCTTTCTTT.

This clonotype was detected ten times or more. In DNA form, the CDR3 reads TGTGCCAGCAGTTACTCCCTTCTCGAGAACACCGGGGAGCTGTTTTTT. Its protein is CASSYSLLENTGELFF. V is TRBV28 and J is TRBJ2-2; D unclear. The CDR3 is 16 residues long. The germline V gene has CDR1 MDHEN and CDR2 SYDVKM. Trimming stripped 4 bases from V and 1 base from J, with 13 bases between.

This clonotype was recorded at least ten times. The chain is built from TRBV7-2 and TRBJ2-1, with 13 nucleotides matching TRBD2. Trimming removed 5 bases from V and 2 bases from J; junction bases left unmatched: 6. The CDR3 sequence is 17 residues long. In germline, CDR1 is SGHTA, CDR2 FQGNSA. CDR3 region: CASSGLAGALPYNEQFF. Written as DNA, the CDR3 is TGTGCCAGCAGCGGACTAGCGGGGGCGCTACCCTACAATGAGCAGTTCTTC.

As concerns this clonotype: One end of the junction does not line up with germline, which may come from a read error. The rearrangement links TRBV27 to TRBJ1-4; 8 bases are a match to TRBD1. The CDR3 runs to 17 residues. CDR1 and CDR2 (germline): MNHEY, SMNVEV (reference sequence). CDR3: CASSFGGGRGRWEKPFF. The CDR3 DNA sequence: TGTGCCAGCAGTTTTGGCGGTGGCAGGGGGCGTTGGGAAAAACCGTTTTTT.

By proportion, this clonotype is medium-sized. V usage is TRBV27 and J usage is TRBJ2-7, with D possibly called TRBD1 or TRBD2 (6 bases each). Germline V gene data show CDR1 as MNHEY and CDR2 as SMNVEV (reference sequence). Trimming removed 3 bases from V and 0 bases from J, with 12 bases in between. This CDR3 contains 15 residues. The CDR3 loop reads CASSLRGAPSYEQYV. The CDR3 DNA follows: TGTGCCAGCAGTTTGAGGGGGGCCCCCTCCTACGAGCAGTACGTC.

The sample holds many counts of this clonotype. J is TRBJ1-2 and V is TRBV28; 7 bases line up with TRBD1. The germline V gene encodes CDR1 MDHEN and CDR2 SYDVKM. V lost 9 bases, J lost 4 bases, and 8 bases stayed unmatched. This CDR3 has 13 residues. CDR3 amino acids: CASSRDRGYGYTF. CDR3 nucleotide sequence: TGTGCCAGTTCCCGGGACAGAGGCTATGGCTACACCTTC.

This clonotype was counted many times. The chain is built from TRBV18 and TRBJ1-1; D possibly corresponds to TRBD1 (5 bases). V lost 5 bases to trimming and J lost 7 bases, with 17 bases between them. The CDR3 spans 14 residues. Germline V CDR1 and CDR2: KGHSH, LQKENI. CDR3 in amino acids: CASSNGGTAVEAFF. The CDR3 DNA is TGTGCCAGCTCAAACGGCGGGACGGCGGTTGAAGCTTTCTTT.

The V and J genes are TRBV5-1 and TRBJ2-3; D is undetermined. The CDR3 totals 13 residues. V gave up 0 bases and J gave up 5 bases, with 7 bases separating them. Looked up from germline, CDR1 is SGHRS and CDR2 is YFSETQ. The chain's CDR3 is CASSLAPRDTQYF. In DNA, the CDR3 is TGCGCCAGCAGCTTGGCACCACGAGATACGCAGTATTTT.

This clonotype has at least ten counts. The V gene is TRBV7-9, the J gene TRBJ2-2; D not resolved. V was trimmed by 5 bases and J by 11 bases, leaving 9 bases between them. The length of the CDR3 is 11 residues. Germline V lookup: CDR1 SEHNR, CDR2 FQNEAQ (reference sequence). The DNA for the CDR3 is TGTGCCAGCAGCACCCCCTTAGAGCTGTTTTTT. This gives the protein CASSTPLELFF.

Comments on this clonotype: Possible read error: a much larger clone is one base away. The chain joins TRBV28 to TRBJ2-2, with D perhaps TRBD2 (5 bases). The CDR3 contains 13 residues. The germline gives CDR1 MDHEN, CDR2 SYDVKM. CDR3 loop: CASSPRNTGEPFF. DNA for the CDR3: TGTGCCAGCAGCCCCAGAAACACCGGGGAGCCGTTTTTT.

This clonotype has a count of ten or more. The V and J genes are TRBV2 and TRBJ2-1; no clear D gene. Trimming cost V 3 bases and J 3 bases, with 6 bases left between them. CDR1 is SNHLY and CDR2 is FYNNEI in the germline V gene. CDR3 length equals 13 residues. The CDR3 protein is CASSDPLYNEQFF. The CDR3 bases are TGTGCCAGCAGTGATCCGCTCTACAATGAGCAGTTCTTC.

This clonotype was seen at least ten times. The chain combines TRBV28 with TRBJ2-1; D might be TRBD2 (6 bases). The V gene lost 5 bases and the J gene lost 9 bases, with 23 bases spanning the gap. This CDR3 has 16 residues. The germline gives CDR1 MDHEN, CDR2 SYDVKM. Written as DNA, the CDR3 is TGTGCCAGCAGTCTCCTCCGGGACTGGGCTTACGGTGAGCAGTTCTTC. Its translation: CASSLLRDWAYGEQFF.

As regards this clonotype: With a much larger clone just one base away, this may be a read error. The chain couples TRBV28 to TRBJ2-7; D unresolved. CDR1 MDHEN and CDR2 SYDVKM come from the germline V gene. The CDR3 totals 14 residues. V was cut by 6 bases and J by 3 bases, with 15 bases left in between. Here the CDR3 reads CASRVTSGFYEQYF. DNA of the CDR3: TGTGCCAGCAGGGTTACCTCAGGTTTCTACGAGCAGTACTTC.

This clonotype was observed at least ten times. In nucleotides, the CDR3 is TGTGCCAGTAACTCAGGACGGGAGAATCAGCCCCAGCATTTT. As protein: CASNSGRENQPQHF. V and J are TRBV19 and TRBJ1-5; D remains ambiguous. V was clipped by 7 bases and J by 4 bases, with 14 bases between them. Germline CDR1 is LNHDA and CDR2 is SQIVND (reference sequence). This CDR3 spans 14 amino acids.

V is TRBV12-3 or TRBV12-4 and J is TRBJ2-3; perhaps TRBD2 as D (5 bases). CDR3 length: 12 amino acids. V lost 11 bases to trimming and J lost 8 bases, with 17 bases between them. The CDR3 protein is CAGARDKGTQYF. The DNA for the CDR3 is TGTGCCGGCGCCCGGGATAAGGGTACGCAGTATTTT.

This clonotype was seen at least ten times. CDR3 in DNA: TGTGCCAGCAGTCATGACGGAGTCCTTACCTACGAGCAGTACGTC. Translation: CASSHDGVLTYEQYV. This sequence joins TRBV28 and TRBJ2-7; D is undetermined. In germline, CDR1 is MDHEN, CDR2 SYDVKM. The CDR3 extends over 15 amino acids. The V and J ends lost 5 bases and 2 bases respectively, with 16 bases between them.

In this sample, this clonotype turned up many times. The V call is TRBV19, the J call TRBJ1-1, with no clear D. CDR1 and CDR2 (germline): LNHDA, SQIVND (reference sequence). V was pared by 3 bases and J by 4 bases, with 9 bases between. The CDR3 contains 13 residues. Written as DNA, the CDR3 is TGTGCCAGTAGTATCATGGGATTCACTGAAGCTTTCTTT. As protein: CASSIMGFTEAFF.

This clonotype was seen ten or more times. The V and J genes are TRBV12-3 or TRBV12-4 and TRBJ2-5; D perhaps matches TRBD2 (6 bases). V was clipped by 6 bases and J by 2 bases, with 13 bases between them. The CDR3 runs to 14 residues. The CDR3 DNA sequence: TGTGCCAGCAGCTCGACTAGAGAGCAAGAGACCCAGTACTTC. As protein: CASSSTREQETQYF.

This clonotype was detected ten times or more. The rearrangement links TRBV12-5 to TRBJ1-5; D is unclear. Trimming removed 7 bases from V and 2 bases from J, with 15 bases in between. Germline V lookup: CDR1 LGHNT, CDR2 FRNRAP. CDR3 size: 15 residues. CDR3 protein: CASAADGSGNQPQHF. CDR3 coding DNA: TGTGCTAGTGCGGCGGACGGGAGTGGCAATCAGCCCCAGCATTTT.

This clonotype has a count of ten or more. The chain is built from TRBV7-6 and TRBJ2-5; 14 bases are shared with TRBD2. V shed 5 bases and J 6 bases; nucleotides not matched to a gene: 5. The CDR3 spans 15 residues. Germline CDR1 and CDR2: SGHVS and FNYEAQ. CDR3 bases: TGTGCCAGCAGCGTGGGACTAGCGGGGGCCAAGACCCAGTACTTC. The encoded protein is CASSVGLAGAKTQYF.

This clonotype was detected many times. V usage is TRBV25-1 and J usage is TRBJ2-7, with 7 bases that match TRBD2. The J segment lost 7 bases and the V segment lost 5 bases, leaving 11 bases of the junction unmatched. CDR1 is MGHDK, CDR2 SYGVNS, per germline. The CDR3 length is 14 residues. The CDR3 DNA is TGTGCCAGCAGTCCCTACGGGGGGACCTCGGAGCAGTACTTC. Amino acid sequence: CASSPYGGTSEQYF.

In the case of this clonotype: A much larger clone is a single base away; this may be a read error. J is TRBJ1-1 and V is TRBV29-1; D may be TRBD1 (5 bases). The length of the CDR3 is 16 residues. V lost 5 bases and J 1 base, leaving 20 bases between the germline ends. Germline values: CDR1 SQVTM, CDR2 ANQGSEA. The CDR3 nucleotides read TGCAGCGTTCTACCCATCTCCGGGGCAGCGAACACTGAAGCTTTCTTT. Translated: CSVLPISGAANTEAFF.

This clonotype showed up many times. The chain employs TRBV19 and TRBJ1-5; tentatively, D is TRBD1 (6 bases). The ends were cut back, 7 bases at V and 9 bases at J, with 19 bases in the middle. Germline CDR1 LNHDA, CDR2 SQIVND (reference sequence). The CDR3 contains 14 residues. The CDR3 sequence is CASNVPGTPMPQHF. The CDR3 region has the DNA TGTGCCAGTAATGTCCCCGGGACACCCATGCCCCAGCATTTT. Based on the CDR3 plus reference TRBV19 and TRBJ1-5, the full variable domain is DGGITQSPKYLFRKEGQNVTLSCEQNLNHDAMYWYRQDPGQGLRLIYYSQIVNDFQKGDIAEGYSVSREKKESFPLTVTSAQKNPTAFYLCASNVPGTPMPQHFGDGTRLSIL.